This entry lists 23 T cell receptor beta chains sequenced from one sample in a study of CD4+ T cells in melanoma. Profiled with immunoSEQ multiplex PCR; TCRdb holds only in-frame clones, not every one. The sample consists of roughly 11,000 clones, roughly 66% of them appearing once. Sequencing was performed on cells from a culture (not recorded whether cultured in vitro). These receptors all stem from a human donor with melanoma.

The chain recombines TRBV11-3 with TRBJ2-2; D is perhaps TRBD2 (5 bases). Germline assignment: CDR1 SGHNT and CDR2 YENEEA. The V and J ends lost 1 base and 7 bases respectively, with 10 bases between them. This CDR3 has 14 amino acids. The CDR3 loop reads CASSLGAGIGELFF. The CDR3 nucleotides are TGTGCCAGCAGCTTAGGAGCCGGGATCGGGGAGCTGTTTTTT.

The chain employs TRBV10-2 and TRBJ1-1; D gene uncertain. Per the germline V gene, CDR1 is WSHSY and CDR2 is SAAADI. The CDR3 loop spans 12 amino acids. Trimming shortened V by 3 bases and J by 6 bases, and 8 bases separated the two germline ends. The CDR3, as DNA: TGCGCCAGCAGTGACGGGTTTGCTGAAGCTTTCTTT. It specifies CASSDGFAEAFF.

The genes are TRBV2 and TRBJ2-7; D unresolved. CDR1 is SNHLY and CDR2 is FYNNEI in the germline V gene. The CDR3 has 10 residues. V lost 7 bases, J lost 2 bases, and 3 bases lay in between. The CDR3 sequence is CASKTYEQYF. In DNA form, the CDR3 reads TGTGCCAGCAAGACCTACGAGCAGTACTTC.

This clone was recorded a few times. The chain has TRBV5-3 and TRBJ1-1, with 10 bases identical to TRBD1. TRBV5-3 is an ORF, and what it does is uncertain. After removal of 2 bases from V and 3 bases from J, the junction contained 4 bases not matched to a gene. The CDR3 totals 15 residues. CDR3 coding DNA: TGTGCCAGAAGCTTCGGACAGGGGGGTTACACTGAAGCTTTCTTT. This translates into CARSFGQGGYTEAFF.

The chain recombines TRBV30 with TRBJ2-7; no firm D call. There are 12 residues in the CDR3. The germline V and J ends were trimmed by 1 base and 7 bases, with 11 bases remaining between them. Germline V gene lookup returns CDR1 GTSNPN and CDR2 SVGIG (reference sequence). As DNA, the CDR3 is TGTGCCTGGAGTGACCTCCTGCGGGAGCAGTACTTC. Translation gives CAWSDLLREQYF.

A single count supports this clone. The V and J genes are TRBV19 and TRBJ1-4; 9 bases map to TRBD1. CDR3 length equals 15 residues. V gave up 5 bases and J gave up 7 bases; unmatched junction bases: 8. Per the germline V gene, CDR1 is LNHDA and CDR2 is SQIVND (reference sequence). CDR3 sequence reads: CASSDRGGLTEKLFF. CDR3 bases: TGTGCCAGTAGTGACAGGGGGGGATTAACTGAAAAACTGTTTTTT.

The V and J genes are TRBV19 and TRBJ2-2, with 7 bases fitting TRBD1. Germline CDR1 LNHDA, CDR2 SQIVND (reference sequence). The CDR3 consists of 18 residues. V dropped 1 base and J dropped 4; count of bases not matched to a gene: 12. The CDR3 bases are TGTGCCAGTAGTATAGGATACAGGGGACGAGGGTCCACCGGGGAGCTGTTTTTT. It encodes CASSIGYRGRGSTGELFF.

V and J are TRBV6-5 and TRBJ2-7, with TRBD1 matching over 11 bases. J gave up 7 bases and V 5 bases, and 7 bases lay outside the gene matches. The germline CDR1 and CDR2 sequences are MNHEY and SVGAGI. This CDR3 contains 14 residues. CDR3 bases: TGTGCCAGCAGTGGGGGGACAGGGGGGTTGGAGCAGTACTTC. This sequence encodes CASSGGTGGLEQYF.

V and J are TRBV27 and TRBJ2-4; D perhaps matches TRBD2 (7 bases). V lost 5 bases and J lost 5, with 16 bases in between. Germline V gene data show CDR1 as MNHEY and CDR2 as SMNVEV (reference sequence). The CDR3 sequence is 15 residues long. CDR3 in amino acids: CASSKTGGGQNIQYF. Here the CDR3 DNA reads TGTGCCAGCAGTAAGACGGGGGGCGGACAAAACATTCAGTACTTC.

The chain is built from TRBV7-8 and TRBJ2-1, with 13 bases aligning to TRBD2. The germline V gene has CDR1 SGHVS and CDR2 FQNEAQ. The J segment lost 4 bases and the V segment lost 0 bases, leaving 6 bases of the junction unmatched. CDR3 length: 18 residues. The CDR3 sequence: CASSLALTSGGPYNEQFF. As DNA, the CDR3 is TGTGCCAGCAGCTTAGCTCTGACTAGCGGGGGGCCGTACAATGAGCAGTTCTTC.

V gene TRBV7-2 combines with J gene TRBJ1-3; D is unclear. Trimming removed 5 bases at V and 2 bases at J, with 13 bases between. The germline CDR1 and CDR2 sequences are SGHTA and FQGNSA. CDR3 length: 15 amino acids. The CDR3 reads CASSPLSLAGNTIYF. CDR3 DNA sequence: TGTGCCAGCAGCCCCCTTTCCCTCGCTGGAAACACCATATATTTT.

This clone was detected a few times. This chain connects TRBV5-1 to TRBJ2-2; a possible D gene is TRBD1 (6 bases). This CDR3 spans 14 amino acids. CDR1 and CDR2 from the germline V gene are SGHRS and YFSETQ. Trimming shortened V by 2 bases and J by 5 bases, and 10 bases separated the two germline ends. CDR3 protein: CASSLGGFTGELFF. CDR3 nucleotides: TGCGCCAGCAGCTTAGGGGGTTTTACCGGGGAGCTGTTTTTT.

The gene calls are TRBV7-9 and TRBJ1-1, with D uncertain. The ends were cut back, 5 bases at V and 1 base at J, with 11 bases in the middle. CDR3 length: 14 amino acids. Germline CDR1 SEHNR, CDR2 FQNEAQ (reference sequence). The CDR3 region has the DNA TGTGCCAGCAGCGCCAGAGGCGCGAACACTGAAGCTTTCTTT. This gives the protein CASSARGANTEAFF.

The genes are TRBV5-4 and TRBJ2-6; no definite D call. This CDR3 contains 14 residues. CDR1 SGHNT and CDR2 YYREEE come from the germline V gene (reference sequence). With 2 bases removed from V and 2 bases from J, the gap between germline ends came to 5 bases. Here the CDR3 DNA reads TGTGCCAGCAGCTTTTCAGCTGGGGCCAACGTCCTGACTTTC. It translates to CASSFSAGANVLTF.

The chain joins TRBV7-2 to TRBJ2-7, with TRBD1 as a possible D gene (5 bases). V lost 5 bases and J 0 bases, leaving 11 bases between the germline ends. Germline V gene data show CDR1 as SGHTA and CDR2 as FQGNSA. There are 14 residues in the CDR3. CDR3 bases: TGTGCCAGCAGCGAGCAGGGAATCTCCTACGAGCAGTACTTC. This sequence encodes CASSEQGISYEQYF. The whole variable domain, filled in from reference TRBV7-2 and TRBJ2-7, reads GAGVSQSPSNKVTEKGKDVELRCDPISGHTALYWYRQSLGQGLEFLIYFQGNSAPDKSGLPSDRFSAERTGGSVSTLTIQRTQQEDSAVYLCASSEQGISYEQYFGPGTRLTVT.

The chain joins TRBV11-2 to TRBJ2-1; the match to TRBD1 covers 12 bases. Looked up from germline, CDR1 is SGHAT and CDR2 is FQNNGV. V was clipped by 5 bases and J by 7 bases; unmatched bases: 6. The CDR3 has 15 amino acids. For the CDR3, the DNA is TGTGCCAGCAGCCGCCGGGGACAGGGGGCTAATGAGCAGTTCTTC. It is translated as CASSRRGQGANEQFF. The whole variable domain, remainder taken from reference TRBV11-2 and TRBJ2-1, is EAGVAQSPRYKIIEKRQSVAFWCNPISGHATLYWYQQILGQGPKLLIQFQNNGVVDDSQLPKDRFSAERLKGVDSTLKIQPAKLEDSAVYLCASSRRGQGANEQFFGPGTRLTVL.

The chain joins TRBV7-3 to TRBJ1-1, with 7 bases matching TRBD1. This CDR3 contains 13 residues. Germline trimming cut 5 bases from V and 5 bases from J; bases unmatched to any gene: 5. CDR1 SGHTA and CDR2 FQGTGA come from the germline V gene. The DNA of the CDR3 is TGTGCCAGCAGCCGGGACAGAGGAACTGAAGCTTTCTTT. Its translation: CASSRDRGTEAFF.

The V call is TRBV30, the J call TRBJ2-1; the D call may be TRBD1 or TRBD2 (7 bases each). CDR1 is GTSNPN and CDR2 is SVGIG in the germline V gene (reference sequence). This CDR3 has 14 residues. V lost 4 bases and J lost 16, with 26 bases in between. CDR3 DNA: TGTGCCTGGAAAATGGATCGATCAGGGGGGGCCTTATTCTTC. Translated: CAWKMDRSGGALFF.

V usage is TRBV6-1 and J usage is TRBJ1-5, with D maybe TRBD1 (6 bases). V dropped 4 bases and J dropped 3 bases, with 16 bases sitting between them. In germline, CDR1 is MNHNS, CDR2 SASEGT. The CDR3 consists of 16 residues. This CDR3 reads CASSANPDRFNQPQHF. DNA for the CDR3: TGTGCCAGCAGTGCCAACCCCGACAGGTTCAATCAGCCCCAGCATTTT.

The sample holds one count of this clone. The V gene is TRBV12-5, the J gene TRBJ2-2; a possible D gene is TRBD1 (5 bases). Germline V lookup: CDR1 LGHNT, CDR2 FRNRAP. This CDR3 has 13 residues. V was clipped by 6 bases and J by 9 bases, with 14 bases between them. For the CDR3, the DNA is TGTGCTAGTGGGTCCCAGGGCTATCGGGAGCTGTTTTTT. This translates into CASGSQGYRELFF. Full variable domain (rest looked up from reference TRBV12-5 and TRBJ2-2): DARVTQTPRHKVTEMGQEVTMRCQPILGHNTVFWYRQTMMQGLELLAYFRNRAPLDDSGMPKDRFSAEMPDATLATLKIQPSEPRDSAVYFCASGSQGYRELFFGEGSRLTVL.

J is TRBJ1-4 and V is TRBV9; TRBD1 agrees at 7 bases. Losses at the gene ends were 0 bases for V and 4 bases for J; bases not matched to a gene: 6. The CDR3 is made up of 16 amino acids. Per the germline V gene, CDR1 is SGDLS and CDR2 is YYNGEE. The CDR3 here is CASSVAGGQLNEKLFF. The CDR3 region has the DNA TGTGCCAGCAGCGTAGCGGGGGGACAGCTTAATGAAAAACTGTTTTTT.

The chain has TRBV11-2 and TRBJ2-1; D ambiguous. This CDR3 is built from 12 residues. Germline lookup yields CDR1 SGHAT and CDR2 FQNNGV. V was shortened by 5 bases and J by 7 bases, with 9 bases between the two germline ends. The CDR3 loop reads CASSPYKNEQFF. CDR3 nucleotide sequence: TGTGCCAGCAGCCCCTACAAGAATGAGCAGTTCTTC.

CDR3 nucleotides: TGCGCCAGCAGCTTGGCCTTTTTACAGGGCGGTTCACCCCTCCACTTT. Protein: CASSLAFLQGGSPLHF. V usage is TRBV5-1 and J usage is TRBJ1-6, with D perhaps TRBD1 (6 bases). Trimming removed 0 bases from V and 9 bases from J, with 16 bases in between. Germline CDR1 and CDR2: SGHRS and YFSETQ. This CDR3 contains 16 residues.